The 12 T cell receptor beta chains given below trace back to one sample, sequenced in a study of cytomegalovirus exposure and HLA in healthy donors. Profiled with immunoSEQ multiplex PCR; TCRdb holds only in-frame clones, not every one. The sample shows under 250,000 clones, around 86% of them seen only once. Source material: PBMCs. These receptors were collected from a woman younger than 30 in good health and CMV-seropositive.

This clone has a single count. This sample includes further DNA sequences coding for the same CDR3. J is TRBJ2-5 and V is TRBV28, with D tentatively TRBD1 (5 bases). Between the trimmed V and J ends, which lost 2 bases and 4 bases, there was a span of 8 bases. This CDR3 contains 13 residues. Germline values: CDR1 MDHEN, CDR2 SYDVKM. This CDR3 reads CASSLQGRETQYF. In nucleotides, the CDR3 is TGTGCCAGCAGTTTACAGGGCCGAGAGACCCAGTACTTC.

V gene TRBV6-5 combines with J gene TRBJ2-1, with TRBD1 identical over 8 bases. The ends lost 5 bases at V and 4 bases at J; junction bases unmatched: 7. The CDR3 is made up of 15 amino acids. Germline CDR1 reads MNHEY; CDR2 reads SVGAGI. DNA of the CDR3: TGTGCCAGCAGTGCCGGGACAGGAGATTACAATGAGCAGTTCTTC. Translated, it gives CASSAGTGDYNEQFF.

V usage is TRBV30 and J usage is TRBJ2-1; D may be TRBD2 (5 bases). Trimming removed 1 base from V and 4 bases from J, with 8 bases in between. The CDR3 sequence is 13 residues long. Germline loops: CDR1 GTSNPN, CDR2 SVGIG (reference sequence). The CDR3 here is CAWSDGLYNEQFF. The CDR3 DNA reads as TGTGCCTGGAGTGACGGACTGTACAATGAGCAGTTCTTC.

The V call is TRBV27, the J call TRBJ2-1, with TRBD2 matching over 8 bases. The junction had 7 bases not matched to a gene; V was cut back by 8 bases and J by 4 bases. The length of the CDR3 is 14 residues. CDR1 MNHEY and CDR2 SMNVEV come from the germline V gene (reference sequence). CDR3 DNA: TGTGCCAGCGGTAGGACTAGCAGATACAATGAGCAGTTCTTC. This encodes CASGRTSRYNEQFF.

The chain is built from TRBV7-8 and TRBJ2-7; D perhaps matches TRBD2 (5 bases). The CDR3 length is 15 residues. V gave up 3 bases and J gave up 1 base, with 13 bases separating them. Germline V lookup: CDR1 SGHVS, CDR2 FQNEAQ. CDR3 coding DNA: TGTGCCAGCAGCTTGGACTTTCAGGTATCCTACGAGCAGTACTTC. Amino acid sequence: CASSLDFQVSYEQYF.

The gene calls are TRBV18 and TRBJ2-1, with a weak D call TRBD2 (5 bases). The CDR3 sequence is 18 residues long. V shed 0 bases and J shed 0 bases, with 15 bases lying between them. Looked up from germline, CDR1 is KGHSH and CDR2 is LQKENI. The CDR3 bases are TGTGCCAGCTCACCACCAAACAAGCGGACGAGCTCCTACAATGAGCAGTTCTTC. Amino acids: CASSPPNKRTSSYNEQFF.

This clone has more than one count but fewer than ten. This rearrangement joins TRBV10-1 to TRBJ2-7, with D maybe TRBD2 (6 bases). CDR1 and CDR2 (germline): WNHNN, SYGVQD (reference sequence). CDR3 length equals 14 residues. Trimming took 0 bases from V and 2 from J, leaving 8 bases between them. The CDR3 bases are TGCGCCAGCAGTGAGTCGGACTATACCTACGAGCAGTACTTC. Translated: CASSESDYTYEQYF.

This chain links TRBV5-1 with TRBJ1-1; 11 nucleotides agree with TRBD1. The CDR3 loop spans 16 amino acids. J was trimmed by 6 bases and V by 3 bases; bases with no gene match: 10. Germline CDR1 reads SGHRS; CDR2 reads YFSETQ. The CDR3 is CASSSARTGGIAEAFF. In DNA, the CDR3 is TGCGCCAGCAGCTCGGCTAGGACAGGGGGCATCGCTGAAGCTTTCTTT.

This sequence joins TRBV5-1 and TRBJ2-7, with TRBD1 matching over 7 bases. The CDR3 consists of 13 residues. Germline lookup yields CDR1 SGHRS and CDR2 YFSETQ. V gave up 7 bases and J gave up 5 bases; unmatched junction bases: 9. CDR3 coding DNA: TGCGCCAGCCGGCCAGGGGGAATCGACGAGCAGTACTTC. It encodes CASRPGGIDEQYF. The whole variable domain, filled in from reference TRBV5-1 and TRBJ2-7, reads KAGVTQTPRYLIKTRGQQVTLSCSPISGHRSVSWYQQTPGQGLQFLFEYFSETQRNKGNFPGRFSGRQFSNSRSEMNVSTLELGDSALYLCASRPGGIDEQYFGPGTRLTVT.

The CDR3 DNA reads as TGTGCCAGCAGCCAAGAATTGCGATCTAGCAGAAACACAGATACGCAGTATTTT. Its protein is CASSQELRSSRNTDTQYF. This sequence joins TRBV4-2 and TRBJ2-3; TRBD2 might be the D (5 bases). Trimming pared 0 bases from V and 2 bases from J, leaving 18 bases between. This CDR3 is built from 18 residues. From germline, CDR1 is LGHNA and CDR2 YNFKEQ.

The chain joins TRBV27 to TRBJ2-7; TRBD2 matches at 9 bases. V dropped 0 bases and J dropped 2; count of bases not matched to a gene: 2. Germline values: CDR1 MNHEY, CDR2 SMNVEV (reference sequence). The CDR3 extends over 15 amino acids. In DNA form, the CDR3 reads TGTGCCAGCAGTTTATCTGCGGGAGGGCCCTACGAGCAGTACTTC. Translating gives CASSLSAGGPYEQYF.

This chain links TRBV5-1 with TRBJ2-1; 12 nucleotides align to TRBD2. With V trimmed by 0 bases and J by 6 bases, 1 base remained unmatched. The CDR3 runs to 15 residues. From germline, CDR1 is SGHRS and CDR2 YFSETQ. CDR3 sequence reads: CASSLELAGGNEQFF. CDR3 DNA: TGCGCCAGCAGCTTGGAACTAGCGGGAGGCAATGAGCAGTTCTTC. Variable domain in full (rest from reference TRBV5-1 and TRBJ2-1): KAGVTQTPRYLIKTRGQQVTLSCSPISGHRSVSWYQQTPGQGLQFLFEYFSETQRNKGNFPGRFSGRQFSNSRSEMNVSTLELGDSALYLCASSLELAGGNEQFFGPGTRLTVL.